What follows are 12 T cell receptor beta chains derived from one specimen sequenced in a study of T cells in Graves' hyperthyroidism and ophthalmopathy. TCR beta CDR3 region amplification was performed from RNA transcripts. The HTBI set primed first-round TCR CDR3 RT-PCR. TCRdb reanalysed the multiplex PCR reads using MiXCR and keeps one entry per CDR3 protein. The repertoire holds fewer than 650,000 distinct CDR3 sequences, with about 14% as singletons. Sequencing used blood. The receptor set was obtained from a middle-aged woman with Graves' hyperthyroidism.

This clonotype was found many times. J is TRBJ2-5 and V is TRBV30, with 7 positions matching TRBD1. CDR1 is GTSNPN and CDR2 is SVGIG in the germline V gene (reference sequence). The CDR3 is 14 amino acids. The ends lost 0 bases at V and 1 base at J; junction bases unmatched: 2. CDR3 loop: CAWSVQGRQETQYF. The DNA of the CDR3 is TGTGCCTGGAGTGTACAGGGGCGCCAAGAGACCCAGTACTTC. The full variable domain, its missing parts supplied by reference TRBV30 and TRBJ2-5, is SQTIHQWPATLVQPVGSPLSLECTVEGTSNPNLYWYRQAAGRGLQLLFYSVGIGQISSEVPQNLSASRPQDRQFILSSKKLLLSDSGFYLCAWSVQGRQETQYFGPGTRLLVL.

This clonotype has a count of ten or more. The chain joins TRBV7-2 to TRBJ2-7, with 7 positions matching TRBD2. V shed 5 bases and J 1 base; nucleotides not matched to a gene: 11. Germline V lookup: CDR1 SGHTA, CDR2 FQGNSA. There are 16 residues in the CDR3. The DNA of the CDR3 is TGTGCCAGCAGCCCTGGGGCTAGCGGACCTTCCTACGAGCAGTACTTC. Residues: CASSPGASGPSYEQYF.

In this sample, this clonotype turned up a few times. This rearrangement joins TRBV4-2 to TRBJ2-7, with D possibly TRBD2 on 6 matching bases. CDR1 and CDR2 (germline): LGHNA, YNFKEQ. This CDR3 contains 15 residues. V lost 2 bases and J 3 bases, leaving 14 bases between the germline ends. This CDR3 is CASSQWGGRHYEQYF. Here the CDR3 DNA reads TGTGCCAGCAGCCAATGGGGAGGCAGACACTACGAGCAGTACTTC.

This clonotype was observed many times. The CDR3 protein is CASSLELGGAYNEQFF. CDR3 nucleotide sequence: TGCGCCAGCAGCTTGGAACTTGGCGGGGCTTACAATGAGCAGTTCTTC. The chain joins TRBV5-1 to TRBJ2-1; TRBD2 is a possible D gene (6 bases). CDR1 is SGHRS, CDR2 YFSETQ, per germline. The CDR3 is made up of 16 amino acids. V was trimmed by 0 bases and J by 4 bases, leaving 14 bases between them.

This chain connects TRBV10-3 to TRBJ1-4; D is perhaps TRBD1 (6 bases). The germline V gene has CDR1 ENHRY and CDR2 SYGVKD. This CDR3 contains 20 residues. Trimming cost V 3 bases and J 2 bases, with 25 bases left between them. The CDR3 nucleotides are TGTGCCATCAGTGACCCCAGACAGGAACTTTTGGACGGGACTAATGAAAAACTGTTTTTT. Translating gives CAISDPRQELLDGTNEKLFF.

This chain uses TRBV4-1 with TRBJ2-1; 7 positions match TRBD2. With V trimmed by 1 base and J by 8 bases, 11 bases remained unmatched. Germline V gene lookup returns CDR1 MGHRA and CDR2 YSYEKL. The CDR3 loop spans 16 amino acids. Here the CDR3 DNA reads TGCGCCAGCAGCCAAGCGCCTAGCGGAACCCTCTATGAGCAGTTCTTC. Translated, it gives CASSQAPSGTLYEQFF.

This clonotype was recorded at least ten times. This chain's CDR3 is CASIRDRAFF. CDR3 sequence (DNA): TGTGCCAGCATAAGGGATCGGGCTTTCTTT. This rearrangement joins TRBV28 to TRBJ1-1; no reliable D call. The CDR3 spans 10 residues. The germline V and J ends were trimmed by 7 bases and 11 bases, with 11 bases remaining between them. Germline lookup yields CDR1 MDHEN and CDR2 SYDVKM.

At least ten counts were recorded for this clonotype. The chain employs TRBV28 and TRBJ2-1; D is unclear. The CDR3 runs to 11 residues. Trimming removed 7 bases from V and 2 bases from J, with 3 bases in between. CDR1 is MDHEN and CDR2 is SYDVKM in the germline V gene. DNA of the CDR3: TGTGCCAGCAAGGCCTACAATGAGCAGTTCTTC. Its translation is CASKAYNEQFF.

This chain joins TRBV4-1 and TRBJ2-3; TRBD2 matches at 13 bases. J gave up 3 bases and V 2 bases, and 5 bases lay outside the gene matches. The V gene's germline CDR1 is MGHRA and CDR2 YSYEKL. The CDR3 extends over 17 amino acids. The CDR3 DNA sequence: TGCGCCAGCAGCCAAAGGAGGACTAGCGGGAGTACAGATACGCAGTATTTT. Protein product: CASSQRRTSGSTDTQYF.

V gene TRBV15 combines with J gene TRBJ1-1, with 10 bases matching TRBD1. V gave up 5 bases and J gave up 5 bases; unmatched junction bases: 5. Looked up from germline, CDR1 is LNHNV and CDR2 is YYDKDF (reference sequence). There are 14 residues in the CDR3. The CDR3, as DNA: TGTGCCACCAGCTGGACAGGGGGAGGGACTGAAGCTTTCTTT. It translates to CATSWTGGGTEAFF. The full variable domain, its missing parts supplied by reference TRBV15 and TRBJ1-1, is DAMVIQNPRYQVTQFGKPVTLSCSQTLNHNVMYWYQQKSSQAPKLLFHYYDKDFNNEADTPDNFQSRRPNTSFCFLDIRSPGLGDTAMYLCATSWTGGGTEAFFGQGTRLTVV.

The V gene is TRBV7-9, the J gene TRBJ2-2; no firm D call. The germline V gene encodes CDR1 SEHNR and CDR2 FQNEAQ (reference sequence). V dropped 5 bases and J dropped 4 bases, with 8 bases sitting between them. The CDR3 has 13 amino acids. This CDR3 reads CASSKETTGELFF. For the CDR3, the DNA is TGTGCCAGCAGCAAAGAAACCACCGGGGAGCTGTTTTTT.

At least ten counts were recorded for this clonotype. The chain has TRBV28 and TRBJ1-1, with D possibly being TRBD1 (6 bases). The germline CDR1 and CDR2 sequences are MDHEN and SYDVKM. This CDR3 has 14 amino acids. V was shortened by 8 bases and J by 4 bases, with 17 bases between the two germline ends. In nucleotides, the CDR3 is TGTGCCAGCGGGCTGGGCACAGGGATCACTGAAGCTTTCTTT. Its translation is CASGLGTGITEAFF.